Below are 32 T cell receptor beta chains sequenced from a single sample in a study of radiotherapy plus CTLA-4 blockade in lung cancer. The assay was immunoSEQ multiplex PCR, and TCRdb's table has in-frame clones only and misses some. The sample carries roughly 110,000 clones, about 83% recorded once. The source material was peripheral blood, sampled from a patient treated with radiotherapy plus ipilimumab. The receptors were sampled from a human donor with non-small cell lung cancer that progressed on radiotherapy plus ipilimumab. Some clones in this sample may be carry-over from other donors' samples.

The chain links TRBV9 to TRBJ2-7, with 12 bases aligning to TRBD1. V lost 2 bases, J lost 5 bases, and 8 bases stayed unmatched. Germline loops: CDR1 SGDLS, CDR2 YYNGEE. The CDR3 is made up of 16 amino acids. The chain's CDR3 is CASSVSGTGGGDEQYF. The CDR3 region has the DNA TGTGCCAGCAGCGTCTCCGGGACAGGGGGCGGGGACGAGCAGTACTTC. The full variable domain, with the rest looked up from reference TRBV9 and TRBJ2-7, is DSGVTQTPKHLITATGQRVTLRCSPRSGDLSVYWYQQSLDQGLQFLIQYYNGEERAKGNILERFSAQQFPDLHSELNLSSLELGDSALYFCASSVSGTGGGDEQYFGPGTRLTVT.

The chain recombines TRBV7-2 with TRBJ1-2; D gene ambiguous. The CDR3 runs 16 residues. Trimming took 0 bases from V and 4 from J, leaving 15 bases between them. Looked up from germline, CDR1 is SGHTA and CDR2 is FQGNSA. Written as DNA, the CDR3 is TGTGCCAGCAGCTTAGCCACGGCAGTTCGTGGCTATGGCTACACCTTC. It is translated as CASSLATAVRGYGYTF.

This clone was observed a single time. J is TRBJ2-5 and V is TRBV2; no clear D. CDR3 length equals 13 residues. Trimming shortened V by 6 bases and J by 0 bases, and 8 bases separated the two germline ends. In germline, CDR1 is SNHLY, CDR2 FYNNEI. The CDR3 DNA is TGTGCCAGCAGCAGACTCAACCAAGAGACCCAGTACTTC. Protein product: CASSRLNQETQYF.

The J gene is TRBJ1-2, the V gene TRBV5-8, with D perhaps TRBD1 (5 bases). The CDR3 runs to 13 residues. CDR1 and CDR2 (germline): SGHTS, YDEGEE. The germline V and J ends were trimmed by 5 bases and 0 bases, with 8 bases remaining between them. The CDR3 sequence: CASSGRANYGYTF. The CDR3 nucleotides read TGTGCCAGCAGTGGCAGGGCTAACTATGGCTACACCTTC.

The genes are TRBV7-2 and TRBJ1-2; D remains ambiguous. V was pared by 2 bases and J by 2 bases, with 12 bases between. CDR1 SGHTA and CDR2 FQGNSA come from the germline V gene. This CDR3 comprises 15 residues. The CDR3 here is CASSLLRLWNYGYTF. CDR3 nucleotides: TGTGCCAGCAGCTTATTGAGGCTATGGAACTATGGCTACACCTTC.

V gene TRBV4-2 combines with J gene TRBJ2-3, with TRBD1 matching 7 bases. Trimming took 0 bases from V and 1 from J; bases not matched to a gene: 4. The CDR3 sequence is 16 residues long. CDR1 is LGHNA and CDR2 is YNFKEQ in the germline V gene. The CDR3 sequence: CASSQEVTGGTDTQYF. The CDR3 bases are TGTGCCAGCAGCCAAGAGGTCACAGGGGGCACAGATACGCAGTATTTT.

The genes are TRBV19 and TRBJ1-5; D remains ambiguous. This CDR3 spans 16 amino acids. Trimming took 1 base from V and 0 from J, leaving 10 bases between them. Germline V gene sequence: CDR1 LNHDA, CDR2 SQIVND (reference sequence). The CDR3 here is CASSIGGGYSNQPQHF. CDR3 DNA sequence: TGTGCCAGTAGTATAGGCGGCGGCTATAGCAATCAGCCCCAGCATTTT.

The chain links TRBV19 to TRBJ2-5; no definite D call. Germline V CDR1 and CDR2: LNHDA, SQIVND (reference sequence). CDR3 length: 13 amino acids. The ends were cut back, 3 bases at V and 5 bases at J, with 10 bases in the middle. The CDR3 DNA follows: TGTGCCAGTAGTATGTACCCTCGGGAGACCCAGTACTTC. Translated, it gives CASSMYPRETQYF.

The CDR3 loop reads CASSPVDEKLFF. As DNA, the CDR3 is TGTGCCAGCAGCCCGGTGGATGAAAAACTGTTTTTT. The chain couples TRBV7-6 to TRBJ1-4; no definite D call. There are 12 residues in the CDR3. Trimming stripped 5 bases from V and 6 bases from J, with 7 bases between. Germline CDR1 reads SGHVS; CDR2 reads FNYEAQ.

The chain is built from TRBV4-1 and TRBJ2-7, with 13 bases fitting TRBD2. J gave up 2 bases and V 4 bases, and 5 bases lay outside the gene matches. The CDR3 runs 16 residues. Germline values: CDR1 MGHRA, CDR2 YSYEKL. The DNA for the CDR3 is TGCGCCAGCAGCCGGACTAGCGGGGGCACCGCCTACGAGCAGTACTTC. This gives the protein CASSRTSGGTAYEQYF.

This chain joins TRBV28 and TRBJ2-7, with TRBD1 as a possible D gene (6 bases). The germline CDR1 and CDR2 sequences are MDHEN and SYDVKM. V lost 3 bases, J lost 7 bases, and 13 bases lay in between. The CDR3 loop spans 13 amino acids. DNA of the CDR3: TGTGCCAGCAGTTTTGGGGGCTTGGAGGAGCAGTACTTC. Its translation: CASSFGGLEEQYF.

J is TRBJ1-4 and V is TRBV18; D might be TRBD1 (5 bases). Germline-derived CDR1 and CDR2 are KGHSH and LQKENI. CDR3 length equals 15 residues. V was clipped by 0 bases and J by 8 bases, with 13 bases between them. The CDR3, as DNA: TGTGCCAGCTCACCACCGGCAGGGCGGCGGGAAAAACTGTTTTTT. This gives the protein CASSPPAGRREKLFF.

V and J are TRBV5-1 and TRBJ1-5; D is perhaps TRBD1 (6 bases). The CDR3 length is 16 residues. Per the germline V gene, CDR1 is SGHRS and CDR2 is YFSETQ. Between the trimmed V and J ends, which lost 1 base and 2 bases, there was a span of 13 bases. The DNA of the CDR3 is TGCGCCAGCAGCTTGACAGGGCCATACGGCAATCAGCCCCAGCATTTT. Amino acids: CASSLTGPYGNQPQHF. The complete variable domain, with remaining parts taken from reference TRBV5-1 and TRBJ1-5, reads KAGVTQTPRYLIKTRGQQVTLSCSPISGHRSVSWYQQTPGQGLQFLFEYFSETQRNKGNFPGRFSGRQFSNSRSEMNVSTLELGDSALYLCASSLTGPYGNQPQHFGDGTRLSIL.

This rearrangement joins TRBV6-6 to TRBJ1-1, with 8 positions matching TRBD1. CDR3 length: 13 residues. Germline CDR1 is MNHNY and CDR2 is SVGAGI (reference sequence). The V and J ends lost 7 bases and 4 bases, in that order; junction bases with no gene match: 5. CDR3 nucleotide sequence: TGTGCCAGCAAAAGACAGGGGAGCACTGAAGCTTTCTTT. Translation: CASKRQGSTEAFF.

The rearrangement joins TRBV5-1 to TRBJ2-3; D uncertain. The V and J ends lost 4 bases and 2 bases respectively, with 14 bases between them. Germline V gene lookup returns CDR1 SGHRS and CDR2 YFSETQ. The CDR3 sequence is 15 residues long. CDR3 residues: CASSLERIDTDTQYF. The CDR3 bases are TGCGCCAGCAGCCTAGAACGTATAGACACAGATACGCAGTATTTT.

The J gene is TRBJ1-1, the V gene TRBV7-3, with D possibly TRBD1 on 6 matching bases. Germline values: CDR1 SGHTA, CDR2 FQGTGA. V lost 1 base, J lost 0 bases, and 15 bases lay in between. CDR3 length equals 17 residues. This CDR3 is CASSLMGSGALNTEAFF. The CDR3 DNA sequence: TGTGCCAGCAGCTTAATGGGCTCAGGGGCCCTGAACACTGAAGCTTTCTTT.

V usage is TRBV5-1 and J usage is TRBJ2-5; 7 nucleotides match TRBD2. CDR3 length: 20 amino acids. The V segment lost 0 bases and the J segment 2 bases; nucleotides outside the gene matches: 19. Germline lookup yields CDR1 SGHRS and CDR2 YFSETQ. CDR3 region: CASSLVSPSRASGIQETQYF. Here the CDR3 DNA reads TGCGCCAGCAGCTTGGTTTCCCCCTCGCGGGCTAGCGGAATACAAGAGACCCAGTACTTC.

The chain links TRBV2 to TRBJ1-1, with 7 bases aligning to TRBD1. The CDR3 runs to 13 residues. CDR1 SNHLY and CDR2 FYNNEI come from the germline V gene. The trim removed 6 bases at V and 4 bases at J, leaving 5 bases unmatched. CDR3 sequence: CASSPDRTTEAFF. CDR3 DNA: TGTGCCAGCAGCCCGGACAGGACCACTGAAGCTTTCTTT.

This chain connects TRBV7-2 to TRBJ2-7; D remains unclear. V lost 4 bases and J lost 0, with 7 bases in between. The CDR3 runs 13 residues. Looked up from germline, CDR1 is SGHTA and CDR2 is FQGNSA. Here the CDR3 DNA reads TGTGCCAGCAGCTCGTACCTCTCCTACGAGCAGTACTTC. This gives the protein CASSSYLSYEQYF. Full variable domain (missing parts from reference TRBV7-2 and TRBJ2-7): GAGVSQSPSNKVTEKGKDVELRCDPISGHTALYWYRQSLGQGLEFLIYFQGNSAPDKSGLPSDRFSAERTGGSVSTLTIQRTQQEDSAVYLCASSSYLSYEQYFGPGTRLTVT.

This clone was observed a handful of times. This chain connects TRBV29-1 to TRBJ1-1, with 7 bases lining up with TRBD1. The germline CDR1 and CDR2 sequences are SQVTM and ANQGSEA. After removal of 4 bases from V and 10 bases from J, the junction contained 12 bases not matched to a gene. CDR3 length: 13 amino acids. CDR3 in DNA: TGCAGCGTTGGGGGGACAGAGGGGTCGCCAGCTTTCTTT. Amino acid sequence: CSVGGTEGSPAFF.

V usage is TRBV9 and J usage is TRBJ2-2, with unresolved D. V gave up 0 bases and J gave up 6 bases, with 12 bases separating them. CDR1 and CDR2 from the germline V gene are SGDLS and YYNGEE. CDR3 length: 15 amino acids. CDR3 in DNA: TGTGCCAGCAGCGTAGGTGCTAGTGGAGCCGGGGAGCTGTTTTTT. Its translation: CASSVGASGAGELFF.

The chain couples TRBV4-3 to TRBJ1-5; D gene ambiguous. The V end lost 1 base, the J end lost 1 base, and 14 bases lay between the germline ends. Germline CDR1 and CDR2: LGHNA and YSLEER. The CDR3 extends over 17 amino acids. The DNA of the CDR3 is TGCGCCAGCAGCCAAGGTGCGTGGGTAGGAAGCAATCAGCCCCAGCATTTT. This encodes CASSQGAWVGSNQPQHF.

The chain uses TRBV7-2 and TRBJ2-1; the match to TRBD2 covers 9 bases. There are 15 residues in the CDR3. Germline-derived CDR1 and CDR2 are SGHTA and FQGNSA. V trimming: 1 base; J trimming: 3 bases; junction bases outside the gene matches: 1. The CDR3 sequence: CASSLGAGGYNEQFF. CDR3 nucleotide sequence: TGTGCCAGCAGCTTAGGAGCGGGGGGCTACAATGAGCAGTTCTTC.

This clone has only one observation. CDR3 DNA: TGTGCCAGCAGCTCCGAGGGAGGGCGGGATACGCAGTATTTT. This translates into CASSSEGGRDTQYF. V and J are TRBV11-1 and TRBJ2-3, with 7 bases matching TRBD2. The CDR3 spans 14 residues. Trimming removed 4 bases from V and 6 bases from J; junction bases left unmatched: 7. Germline V gives CDR1 SGHAT, CDR2 FQDESV (reference sequence).

The V and J genes are TRBV5-1 and TRBJ2-7, with D perhaps matching TRBD1 or TRBD2 (6 bases each). Per germline, CDR1 SGHRS and CDR2 YFSETQ. The CDR3 is 15 residues long. Trimming stripped 1 base from V and 2 bases from J, with 13 bases between. CDR3 in DNA: TGCGCCAGCAGCTTGTCGGGGGCGGTCACCTACGAGCAGTACTTC. Amino acid sequence: CASSLSGAVTYEQYF.

This clone was detected a few times. Here the CDR3 reads CASGGSTDTQYF. The CDR3, as DNA: TGTGCCAGCGGGGGAAGCACAGATACGCAGTATTTT. The chain is built from TRBV13 and TRBJ2-3; D might be TRBD1 or TRBD2, each matching 5 bases. V was pared by 8 bases and J by 0 bases, with 6 bases between. CDR1 PRHDT and CDR2 FYEKMQ come from the germline V gene (reference sequence). The CDR3 spans 12 residues.

The rearrangement joins TRBV7-2 to TRBJ2-2; D call uncertain. The CDR3 length is 16 residues. Trimming left V 2 bases short and J 1 base short, with 11 bases between. The germline CDR1 and CDR2 sequences are SGHTA and FQGNSA. This CDR3 reads CASSLYVAVNTGELFF. CDR3 nucleotides: TGTGCCAGCAGCTTATACGTAGCAGTGAACACCGGGGAGCTGTTTTTT.

The J gene is TRBJ2-7, the V gene TRBV13; D remains ambiguous. V lost 1 base and J 3 bases, leaving 7 bases between the germline ends. This CDR3 is built from 13 residues. Germline V lookup: CDR1 PRHDT, CDR2 FYEKMQ (reference sequence). The CDR3 region has the DNA TGTGCCAGCAGCTTAGCGGTGGTCTACGAGCAGTACTTC. This codes for CASSLAVVYEQYF. Looking up the rest from reference TRBV13 and TRBJ2-7 gives the full variable domain: AAGVIQSPRHLIKEKRETATLKCYPIPRHDTVYWYQQGPGQDPQFLISFYEKMQSDKGSIPDRFSAQQFSDYHSELNMSSLELGDSALYFCASSLAVVYEQYFGPGTRLTVT.

This clone is a singleton in its sample. V usage is TRBV7-2 and J usage is TRBJ1-2; D may be TRBD1 (5 bases). The germline V gene has CDR1 SGHTA and CDR2 FQGNSA. Trimming cost V 6 bases and J 2 bases, with 16 bases left between them. The CDR3 spans 15 residues. The CDR3 bases are TGTGCCAGCAGTCTACTGGGGTGGGGGAACTATGGCTACACCTTC. It yields the protein CASSLLGWGNYGYTF.

The chain has TRBV4-1 and TRBJ2-7; TRBD2 aligns across 10 bases. J gave up 3 bases and V 1 base, and 9 bases lay outside the gene matches. This CDR3 has 17 residues. CDR1 is MGHRA and CDR2 is YSYEKL in the germline V gene. The DNA of the CDR3 is TGCGCCAGCAGCCAAGGTCAACATACTAGCGGGAACTACGAGCAGTACTTC. This gives the protein CASSQGQHTSGNYEQYF.

J is TRBJ2-5 and V is TRBV29-1; 8 bases map to TRBD2. From germline, CDR1 is SQVTM and CDR2 ANQGSEA. The CDR3 runs to 13 residues. After removal of 6 bases from V and 1 base from J, the junction contained 4 bases not matched to a gene. Here the CDR3 reads CSVRRGVQETQYF. In nucleotides, the CDR3 is TGCAGCGTACGGCGGGGGGTCCAAGAGACCCAGTACTTC.

This rearrangement joins TRBV5-1 to TRBJ1-1, with TRBD1 matching over 9 bases. Germline assignment: CDR1 SGHRS and CDR2 YFSETQ. Trimming took 3 bases from V and 4 from J; bases not matched to a gene: 4. The CDR3 is 14 residues long. CDR3 DNA sequence: TGCGCCAGCAGCTCCTGGGGACAGGGCACTGAAGCTTTCTTT. This gives the protein CASSSWGQGTEAFF.